The clone carrying this T cell receptor beta chain was counted once. Antigen specificity is unknown. A second PCR, run for about 6 to 11 cycles, used a sample-barcoded 5' primer plus a J-beta primer mix. TCRdb re-called the 5' RACE reads with MiXCR, one entry per CDR3 protein. The sample lists around 1,000,000 distinct CDR3 sequences, 35% to 40% occurring once. Trimming removed 1 base at V and 8 bases at J, with 11 bases between. CDR1 and CDR2 (germline): MGHDK, SYGVNS. This CDR3 has 13 residues. The data originate from a study of blood T cells in healthy people across ages. Study details: Researchers report that template switching captured about one barcoded beta molecule per two T cells. Study-wide points: PBMCs that were unsorted prevented a conclusive naive versus antigen-experienced comparison.

Collection of 8.5 to 10 milliliters of peripheral blood was performed for each donor. This receptor was identified in a man aged 18 to 29 in good health. The chain carries TRBV25-1 and TRBJ1-1; TRBD1 might be the D (5 bases). The sample consisted of blood. The CDR3 DNA follows: TGTGCCAGCAGTGAATGGGGAGGACACGAAGCTTTCTTT. Its translation is CASSEWGGHEAFF.